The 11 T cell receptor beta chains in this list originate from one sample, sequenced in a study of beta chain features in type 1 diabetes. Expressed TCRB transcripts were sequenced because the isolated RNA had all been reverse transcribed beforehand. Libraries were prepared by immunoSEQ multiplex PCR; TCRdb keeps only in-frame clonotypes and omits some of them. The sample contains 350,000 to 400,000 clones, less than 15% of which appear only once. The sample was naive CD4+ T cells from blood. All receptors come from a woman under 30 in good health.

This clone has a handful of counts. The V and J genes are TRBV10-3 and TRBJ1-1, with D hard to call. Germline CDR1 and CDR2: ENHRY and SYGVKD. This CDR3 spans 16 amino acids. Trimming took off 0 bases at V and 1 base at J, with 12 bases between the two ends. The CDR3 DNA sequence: TGTGCCATCAGTGAGTCTCATGAGGGATCGAACACTGAAGCTTTCTTT. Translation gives CAISESHEGSNTEAFF.

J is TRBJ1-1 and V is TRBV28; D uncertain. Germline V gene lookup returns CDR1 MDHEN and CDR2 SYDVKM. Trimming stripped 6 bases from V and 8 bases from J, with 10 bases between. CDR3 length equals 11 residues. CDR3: CASRGATEAFF. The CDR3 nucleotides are TGTGCCAGCAGGGGAGCTACAGAAGCTTTCTTT.

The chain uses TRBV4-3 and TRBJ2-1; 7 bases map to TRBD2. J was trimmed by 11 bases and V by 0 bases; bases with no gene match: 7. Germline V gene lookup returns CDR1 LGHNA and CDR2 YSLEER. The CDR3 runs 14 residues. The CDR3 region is CASSQEVPSGQQFF. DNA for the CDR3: TGCGCCAGCAGCCAAGAGGTCCCTAGCGGTCAGCAGTTCTTC.

The CDR3 coding sequence is TGTGCCAGCAAGGGACAGGGGGCGATTTACGAGCAGTACTTC. Protein product: CASKGQGAIYEQYF. The V gene is TRBV18, the J gene TRBJ2-7, with 12 bases identical to TRBD1. The CDR3 is 14 residues long. The V gene end was trimmed by 8 bases and the J gene end by 4 bases; junction bases not matched to a gene: 6. CDR1 KGHSH and CDR2 LQKENI come from the germline V gene.

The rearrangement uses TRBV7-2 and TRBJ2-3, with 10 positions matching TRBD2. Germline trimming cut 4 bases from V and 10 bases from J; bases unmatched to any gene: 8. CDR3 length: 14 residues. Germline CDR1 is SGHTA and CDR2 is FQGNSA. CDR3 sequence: CASSSPGLAKSQYF. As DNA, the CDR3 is TGTGCCAGCAGCTCACCGGGACTAGCGAAGTCGCAGTATTTT.

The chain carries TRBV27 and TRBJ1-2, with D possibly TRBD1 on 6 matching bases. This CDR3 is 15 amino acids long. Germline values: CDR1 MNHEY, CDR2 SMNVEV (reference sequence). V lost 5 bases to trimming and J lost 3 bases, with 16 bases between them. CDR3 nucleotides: TGTGCCAGCAGTCAAGGGGGGGGGCCCTACTATGGCTACACCTTC. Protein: CASSQGGGPYYGYTF.

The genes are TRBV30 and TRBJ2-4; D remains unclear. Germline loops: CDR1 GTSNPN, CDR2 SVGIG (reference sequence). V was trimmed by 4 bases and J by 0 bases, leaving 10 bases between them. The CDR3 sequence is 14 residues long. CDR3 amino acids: CAWNPEVAKNIQYF. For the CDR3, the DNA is TGTGCCTGGAACCCTGAGGTAGCCAAAAACATTCAGTACTTC.

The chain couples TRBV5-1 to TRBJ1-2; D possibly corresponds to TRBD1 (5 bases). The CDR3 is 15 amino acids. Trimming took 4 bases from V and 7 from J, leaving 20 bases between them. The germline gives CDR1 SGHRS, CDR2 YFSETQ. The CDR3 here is CASSPTDGASRGYTF. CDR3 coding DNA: TGCGCCAGCAGCCCCACCGATGGGGCGTCGCGTGGCTACACCTTC. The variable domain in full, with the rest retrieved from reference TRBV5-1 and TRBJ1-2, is KAGVTQTPRYLIKTRGQQVTLSCSPISGHRSVSWYQQTPGQGLQFLFEYFSETQRNKGNFPGRFSGRQFSNSRSEMNVSTLELGDSALYLCASSPTDGASRGYTFGSGTRLTVV.

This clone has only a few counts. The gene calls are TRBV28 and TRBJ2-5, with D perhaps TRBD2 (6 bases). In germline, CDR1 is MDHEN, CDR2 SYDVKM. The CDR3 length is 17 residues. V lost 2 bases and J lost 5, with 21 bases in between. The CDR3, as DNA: TGTGCCAGCAGTTTAAAGTTACTAGCAAGTTTCAGGGAGACCCAGTACTTC. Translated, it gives CASSLKLLASFRETQYF.

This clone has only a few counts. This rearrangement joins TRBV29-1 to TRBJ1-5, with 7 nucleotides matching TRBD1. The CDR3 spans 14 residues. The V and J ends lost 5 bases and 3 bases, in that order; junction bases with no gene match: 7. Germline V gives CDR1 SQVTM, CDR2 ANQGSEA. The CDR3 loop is CSVRVGGINQPQHF. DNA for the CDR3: TGCAGCGTTAGGGTAGGGGGCATCAATCAGCCCCAGCATTTT.

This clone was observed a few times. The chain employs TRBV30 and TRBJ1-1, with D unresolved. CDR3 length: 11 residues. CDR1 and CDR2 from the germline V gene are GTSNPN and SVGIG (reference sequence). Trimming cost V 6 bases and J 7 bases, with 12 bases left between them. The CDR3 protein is CACPVYGEAFF. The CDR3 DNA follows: TGTGCCTGTCCCGTTTACGGTGAAGCTTTCTTT.